Here is one T cell receptor (beta chain) with its context. The immunoSEQ assay was v3.0, run at survey level. Libraries were prepared by immunoSEQ multiplex PCR; TCRdb keeps only in-frame clonotypes and omits some of them. The sample consists of 2,500 to 3,000 clones, roughly 78% of them appearing once. The entry originates in a study of long-term antiretroviral therapy in people with HIV. J was trimmed by 4 bases and V by 0 bases; bases with no gene match: 3. The CDR3 length is 16 residues. Looked up from germline, CDR1 is SGHDT and CDR2 is YYEEEE. The sample was unsorted PBMCs, taken 0.4 years before starting antiretroviral therapy. The clonotype comes from a middle-aged woman with HIV. V and J are TRBV5-6 and TRBJ2-2, with 10 bases fitting TRBD1. The CDR3 sequence is CASSLAGQGITGELFF. In nucleotides, the CDR3 is TGTGCCAGCAGCTTGGCGGGACAGGGGATCACCGGGGAGCTGTTTTTT. The variable domain in full, with the rest retrieved from reference TRBV5-6 and TRBJ2-2, is DAGVTQSPTHLIKTRGQQVTLRCSPKSGHDTVSWYQQALGQGPQFIFQYYEEEERQRGNFPDRFSGHQFPNYSSELNVNALLLGDSALYLCASSLAGQGITGELFFGEGSRLTVL.